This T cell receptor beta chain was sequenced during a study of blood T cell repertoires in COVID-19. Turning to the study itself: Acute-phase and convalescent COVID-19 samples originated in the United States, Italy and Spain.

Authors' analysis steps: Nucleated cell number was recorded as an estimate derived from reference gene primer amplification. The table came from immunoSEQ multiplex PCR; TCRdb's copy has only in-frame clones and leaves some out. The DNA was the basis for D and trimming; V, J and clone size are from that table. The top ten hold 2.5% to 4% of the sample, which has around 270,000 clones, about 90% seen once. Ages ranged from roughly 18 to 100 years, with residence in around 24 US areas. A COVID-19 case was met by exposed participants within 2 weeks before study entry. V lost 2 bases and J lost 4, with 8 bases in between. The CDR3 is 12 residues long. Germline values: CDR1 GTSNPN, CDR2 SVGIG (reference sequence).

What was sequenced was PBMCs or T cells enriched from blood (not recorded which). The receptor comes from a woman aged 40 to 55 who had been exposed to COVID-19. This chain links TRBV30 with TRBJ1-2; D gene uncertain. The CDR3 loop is CAWSREVYGYTF. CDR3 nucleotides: TGTGCCTGGAGTAGGGAGGTCTATGGCTACACCTTC.